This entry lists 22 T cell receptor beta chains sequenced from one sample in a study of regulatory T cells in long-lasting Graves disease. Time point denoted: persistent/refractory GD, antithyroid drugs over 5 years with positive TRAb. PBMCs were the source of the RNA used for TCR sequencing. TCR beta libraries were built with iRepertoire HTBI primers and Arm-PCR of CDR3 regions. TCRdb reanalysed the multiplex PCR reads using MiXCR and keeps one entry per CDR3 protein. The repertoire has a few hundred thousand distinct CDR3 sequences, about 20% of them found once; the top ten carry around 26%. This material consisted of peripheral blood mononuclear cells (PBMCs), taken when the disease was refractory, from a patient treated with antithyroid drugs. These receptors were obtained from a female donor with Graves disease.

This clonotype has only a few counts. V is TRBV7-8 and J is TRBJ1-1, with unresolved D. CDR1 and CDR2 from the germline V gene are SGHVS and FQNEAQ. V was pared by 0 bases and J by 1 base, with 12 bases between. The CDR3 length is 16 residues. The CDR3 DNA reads TGTGCCAGCAGCTTAGCATTCAGCGAGGGGAACACTGAAGCTTTCTTT. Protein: CASSLAFSEGNTEAFF.

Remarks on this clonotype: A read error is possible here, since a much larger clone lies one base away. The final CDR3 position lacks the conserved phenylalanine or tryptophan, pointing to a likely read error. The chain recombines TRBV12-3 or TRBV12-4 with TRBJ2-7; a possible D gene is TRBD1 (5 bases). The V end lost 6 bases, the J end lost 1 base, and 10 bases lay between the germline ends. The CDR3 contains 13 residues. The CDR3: CASSSDKSYEQYS. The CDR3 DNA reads TGTGCCAGCAGCTCGGACAAGTCCTACGAGCAGTACTCC.

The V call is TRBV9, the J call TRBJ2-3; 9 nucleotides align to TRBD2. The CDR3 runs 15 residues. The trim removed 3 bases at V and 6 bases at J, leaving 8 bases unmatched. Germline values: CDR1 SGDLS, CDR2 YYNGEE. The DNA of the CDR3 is TGTGCCAGCAGCGAGGGGGCAGCGGGGGGTGATACGCAGTATTTT. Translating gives CASSEGAAGGDTQYF. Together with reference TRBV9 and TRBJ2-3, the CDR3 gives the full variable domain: DSGVTQTPKHLITATGQRVTLRCSPRSGDLSVYWYQQSLDQGLQFLIQYYNGEERAKGNILERFSAQQFPDLHSELNLSSLELGDSALYFCASSEGAAGGDTQYFGPGTRLTVL.

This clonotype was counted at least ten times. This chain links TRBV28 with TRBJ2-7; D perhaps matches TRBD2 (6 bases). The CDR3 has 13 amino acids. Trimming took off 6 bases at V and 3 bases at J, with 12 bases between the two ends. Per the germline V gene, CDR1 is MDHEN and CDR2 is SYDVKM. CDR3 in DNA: TGTGCCAGCAGGGGGGGAGTCCGCTACGAGCAGTACTTC. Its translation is CASRGGVRYEQYF.

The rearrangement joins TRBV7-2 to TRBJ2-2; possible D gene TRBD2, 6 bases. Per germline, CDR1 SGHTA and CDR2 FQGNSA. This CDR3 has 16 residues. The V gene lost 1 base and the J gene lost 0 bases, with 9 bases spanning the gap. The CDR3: CASSLVPGANTGELFF. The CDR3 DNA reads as TGTGCCAGCAGCTTAGTTCCGGGGGCGAACACCGGGGAGCTGTTTTTT.

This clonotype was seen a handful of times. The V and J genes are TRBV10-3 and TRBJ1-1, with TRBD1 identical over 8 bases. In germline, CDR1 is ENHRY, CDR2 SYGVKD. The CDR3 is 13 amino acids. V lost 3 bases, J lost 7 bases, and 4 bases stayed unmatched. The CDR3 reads CAISEGTGLEAFF. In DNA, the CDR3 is TGTGCCATCAGTGAAGGGACAGGACTTGAAGCTTTCTTT.

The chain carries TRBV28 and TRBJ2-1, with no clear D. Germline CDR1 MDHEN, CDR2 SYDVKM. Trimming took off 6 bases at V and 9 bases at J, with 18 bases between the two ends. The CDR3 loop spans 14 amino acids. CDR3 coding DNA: TGTGCCAGCAGCTTTTTAGGCGCTAGTCTTGAGCAGTTCTTC. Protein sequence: CASSFLGASLEQFF.

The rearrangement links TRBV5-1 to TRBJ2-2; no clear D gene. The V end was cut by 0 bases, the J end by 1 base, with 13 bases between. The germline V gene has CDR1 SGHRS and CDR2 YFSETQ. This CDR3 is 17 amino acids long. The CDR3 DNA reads TGCGCCAGCAGCTTGGCCGCGGTCAGCTTGAACACCGGGGAGCTGTTTTTT. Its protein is CASSLAAVSLNTGELFF.

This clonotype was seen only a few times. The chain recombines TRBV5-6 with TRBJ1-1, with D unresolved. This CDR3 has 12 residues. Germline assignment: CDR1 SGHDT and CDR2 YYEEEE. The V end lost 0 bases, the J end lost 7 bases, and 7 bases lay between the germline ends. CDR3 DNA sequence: TGTGCCAGCAGCTTGGTAACAAATGAAGCTTTCTTT. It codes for CASSLVTNEAFF.

In DNA, the CDR3 is TGCAGTGCTAGAGGCGGGAGGGCGTCATCGAGGACTGAAGCTTTCTTT. This sequence encodes CSARGGRASSRTEAFF. The chain is built from TRBV20-1 and TRBJ1-1; no clear D. The CDR3 has 16 amino acids. The V and J ends lost 1 base and 5 bases respectively, with 20 bases between them. Germline-derived CDR1 and CDR2 are DFQATT and SNEGSKA (reference sequence).

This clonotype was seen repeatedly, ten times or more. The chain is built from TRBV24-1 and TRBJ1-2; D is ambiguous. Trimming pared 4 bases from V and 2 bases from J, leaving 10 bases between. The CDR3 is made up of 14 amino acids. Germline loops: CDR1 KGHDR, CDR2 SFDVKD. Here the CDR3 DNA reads TGTGCCACCAGTGACGCGGACGGGAACTATGGCTACACCTTC. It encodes CATSDADGNYGYTF.

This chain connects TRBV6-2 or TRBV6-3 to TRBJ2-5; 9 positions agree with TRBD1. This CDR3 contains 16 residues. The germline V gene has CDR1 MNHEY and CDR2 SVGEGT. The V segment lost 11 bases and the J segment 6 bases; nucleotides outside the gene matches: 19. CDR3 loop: CASSHGTGTESQTQYF. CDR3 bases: TGTGCCTCTTCCCATGGGACAGGGACGGAGTCACAGACCCAGTACTTC.

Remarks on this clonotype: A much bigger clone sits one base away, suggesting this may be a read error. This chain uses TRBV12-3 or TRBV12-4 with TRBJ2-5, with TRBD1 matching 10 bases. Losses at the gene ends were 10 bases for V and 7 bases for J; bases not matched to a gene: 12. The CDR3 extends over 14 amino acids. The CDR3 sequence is CANSGTGESGTQYF. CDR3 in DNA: TGTGCCAACAGCGGGACAGGGGAGTCCGGGACCCAGTACTTC.

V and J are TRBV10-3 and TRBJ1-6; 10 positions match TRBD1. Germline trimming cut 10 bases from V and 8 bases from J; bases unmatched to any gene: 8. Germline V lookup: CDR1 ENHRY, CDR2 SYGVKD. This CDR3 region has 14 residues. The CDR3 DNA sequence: TGTGCCACCAGGGGGACAGGGGAACATTCACCCCTCCACTTT. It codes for CATRGTGEHSPLHF.

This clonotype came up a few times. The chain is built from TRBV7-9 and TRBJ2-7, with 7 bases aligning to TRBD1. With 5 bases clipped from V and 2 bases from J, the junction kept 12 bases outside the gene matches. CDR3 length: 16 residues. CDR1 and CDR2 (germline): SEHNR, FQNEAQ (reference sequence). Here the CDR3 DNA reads TGTGCCAGCAGCGCGACCGGGACAGAGGCACCCTACGAGCAGTACTTC. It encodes CASSATGTEAPYEQYF.

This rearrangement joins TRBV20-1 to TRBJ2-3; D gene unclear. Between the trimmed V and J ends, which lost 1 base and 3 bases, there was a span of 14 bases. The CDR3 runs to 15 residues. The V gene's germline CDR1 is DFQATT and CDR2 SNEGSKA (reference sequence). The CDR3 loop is CSARAGGVGTDTQYF. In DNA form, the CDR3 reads TGCAGTGCTAGAGCGGGCGGAGTTGGGACAGATACGCAGTATTTT.

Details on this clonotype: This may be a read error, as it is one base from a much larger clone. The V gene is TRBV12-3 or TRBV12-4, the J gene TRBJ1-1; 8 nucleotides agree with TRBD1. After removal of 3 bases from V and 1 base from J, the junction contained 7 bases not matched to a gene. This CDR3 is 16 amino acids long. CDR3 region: CASSLGTGPRNTEAFF. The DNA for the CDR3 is TGTGCCAGCAGTTTGGGGACAGGTCCTCGGAACACTGAAGCTTTCTTT.

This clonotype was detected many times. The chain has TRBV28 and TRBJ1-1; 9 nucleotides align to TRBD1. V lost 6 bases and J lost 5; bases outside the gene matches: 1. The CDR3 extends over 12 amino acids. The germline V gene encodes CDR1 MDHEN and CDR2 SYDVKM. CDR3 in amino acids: CASRTGGTEAFF. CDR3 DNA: TGTGCCAGCAGGACAGGGGGGACTGAAGCTTTCTTT.

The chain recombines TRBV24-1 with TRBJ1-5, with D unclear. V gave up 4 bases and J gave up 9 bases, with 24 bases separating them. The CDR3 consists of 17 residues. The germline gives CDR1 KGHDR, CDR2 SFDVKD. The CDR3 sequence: CATSEIRRRWVSGPQHF. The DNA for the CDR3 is TGTGCCACCAGTGAAATCCGGAGGAGGTGGGTTAGTGGGCCCCAGCATTTT.

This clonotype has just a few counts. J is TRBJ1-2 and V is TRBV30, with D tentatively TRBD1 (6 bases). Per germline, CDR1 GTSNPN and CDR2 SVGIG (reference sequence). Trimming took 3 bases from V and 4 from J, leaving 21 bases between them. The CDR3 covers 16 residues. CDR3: CAWSGITGTKGYGYTF. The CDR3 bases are TGTGCCTGGAGCGGAATAACTGGGACAAAGGGCTATGGCTACACCTTC.

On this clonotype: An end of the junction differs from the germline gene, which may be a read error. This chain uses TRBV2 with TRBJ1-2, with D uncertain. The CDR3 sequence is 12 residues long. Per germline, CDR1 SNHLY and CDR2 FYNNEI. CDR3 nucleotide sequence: TGTGCCATCAGTGAGGAAGGATTTGGCTGCACCTTC. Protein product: CAISEEGFGCTF.

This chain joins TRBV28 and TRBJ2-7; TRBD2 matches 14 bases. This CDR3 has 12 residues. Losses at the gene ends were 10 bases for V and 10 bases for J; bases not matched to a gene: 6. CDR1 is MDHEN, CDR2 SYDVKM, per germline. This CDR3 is CATGLAGGRQYF. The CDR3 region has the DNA TGTGCCACCGGACTAGCGGGAGGTCGCCAGTACTTC.